One and the same sample provided the 29 T cell receptor beta chains below, sequenced in a study of spatial heterogeneity in lung cancer. TCRdb reprocessed the 5' RACE reads with MiXCR, giving one entry per CDR3 protein. The sample gives around 63,000 distinct CDR3 sequences, 8.4% of which show up once; about 14% is in the top ten. The time point: sample taken at primary tumor resection. In each case, whole RNA from tumor, nontumor lung or frozen PBMC was sequenced unsorted. The source material was PBMCs, sampled at surgery. These TCRs come from a female donor with early-stage non-small cell lung cancer.

The chain joins TRBV7-3 to TRBJ2-1; D is uncertain. From germline, CDR1 is SGHTA and CDR2 FQGTGA. V was cut by 0 bases and J by 8 bases, with 11 bases left in between. The CDR3 runs to 14 residues. DNA of the CDR3: TGTGCCAGCAGCTTAACCCCTCCTTCCGATGAGCAGTTCTTC. Translated, it gives CASSLTPPSDEQFF. Based on the CDR3 plus reference TRBV7-3 and TRBJ2-1, the full variable domain is GAGVSQTPSNKVTEKGKYVELRCDPISGHTALYWYRQSLGQGPEFLIYFQGTGAADDSGLPNDRFFAVRPEGSVSTLKIQRTERGDSAVYLCASSLTPPSDEQFFGPGTRLTVL.

The CDR3 nucleotides are TGTGCCACCAGTGATGGACAGGGGACGACTGAAGCTTTCTTT. This translates into CATSDGQGTTEAFF. The V gene is TRBV24-1, the J gene TRBJ1-1, with 9 bases matching TRBD1. The ends lost 3 bases at V and 5 bases at J; junction bases unmatched: 3. CDR1 and CDR2 from the germline V gene are KGHDR and SFDVKD. There are 14 residues in the CDR3.

This clonotype was seen only once. Here the CDR3 omits its conserved ending phenylalanine or tryptophan, so a read error is the likely source. The V gene is TRBV25-1, the J gene TRBJ1-2; no clear D. Trimming stripped 3 bases from V and 0 bases from J, with 8 bases between. The CDR3 covers 14 residues. CDR1 and CDR2 from the germline V gene are MGHDK and SYGVNS. CDR3 DNA: TGTGCCAGCAGTGATCCCTTAGCTAACTATGGCTACACCATC. This translates into CASSDPLANYGYTI.

The chain links TRBV7-8 to TRBJ1-2, with D maybe TRBD1 (5 bases). This CDR3 spans 13 amino acids. V gave up 3 bases and J gave up 4 bases, with 9 bases separating them. Germline loops: CDR1 SGHVS, CDR2 FQNEAQ. CDR3 amino acids: CASSLGDLYGYTF. The CDR3 DNA follows: TGTGCCAGCAGCTTGGGGGACCTCTATGGCTACACCTTC.

This chain links TRBV6-4 with TRBJ2-3; tentatively, D is TRBD2 (6 bases). The CDR3 is made up of 15 amino acids. The germline V gene has CDR1 MRHNA and CDR2 SNTAGT. Trimming cost V 3 bases and J 2 bases, with 12 bases left between them. The CDR3 coding sequence is TGTGCCAGCAGTGAATGGGACTCCAACACAGATACGCAGTATTTT. This gives the protein CASSEWDSNTDTQYF.

This clonotype has ten or more counts. J is TRBJ2-7 and V is TRBV19; TRBD1 matches 9 bases. The ends lost 4 bases at V and 0 bases at J; junction bases unmatched: 16. Germline assignment: CDR1 LNHDA and CDR2 SQIVND (reference sequence). The CDR3 extends over 19 amino acids. The CDR3 nucleotides read TGTGCCAGTAGTAACCCCCGGGACAGGGTGTCTACGAGCTCCTACGAGCAGTACTTC. Its protein is CASSNPRDRVSTSSYEQYF.

The rearrangement links TRBV11-2 to TRBJ1-2; tentatively, D is TRBD1 (6 bases). Germline V gene data show CDR1 as SGHAT and CDR2 as FQNNGV. This CDR3 is 15 amino acids long. Trimming took 4 bases from V and 0 from J, leaving 12 bases between them. CDR3 bases: TGTGCCAGCAGCTCTAACAGGGCCTCTAACTATGGCTACACCTTC. Translated: CASSSNRASNYGYTF.

As for this clonotype: The junction shows a germline mismatch at one end, possibly a read error. The chain recombines TRBV7-7 with TRBJ2-2, with 8 bases aligning to TRBD1. Germline CDR1 reads SSHAT; CDR2 reads FNYEAQ (reference sequence). The CDR3 runs 16 residues. CDR3 DNA sequence: TGTGCTAGCAGCCTGTCACAGGGGGCGAACACCGGGGAGCTGTTTTTT. Residues: CASSLSQGANTGELFF.

This clonotype was detected a few times. The rearrangement uses TRBV12-3 or TRBV12-4 and TRBJ2-5; the D gene could be TRBD1 or TRBD2 (6 bases each). V was pared by 6 bases and J by 5 bases, with 16 bases between. The CDR3 contains 14 residues. CDR3 sequence reads: CASSPGGLTETQYF. The CDR3 DNA reads TGTGCCAGCAGCCCCGGGGGCCTCACGGAGACCCAGTACTTC.

This clonotype was seen at least ten times. The gene calls are TRBV9 and TRBJ2-1; the D call may be TRBD1 or TRBD2 (5 bases each). The germline CDR1 and CDR2 sequences are SGDLS and YYNGEE. V lost 0 bases to trimming and J lost 7 bases, with 14 bases between them. This CDR3 is built from 15 residues. DNA of the CDR3: TGTGCCAGCAGCGTAGCCCCGGGACGAAGTAATGAGCAGTTCTTC. Translating gives CASSVAPGRSNEQFF.

This rearrangement joins TRBV19 to TRBJ1-2; D is uncertain. The germline V and J ends were trimmed by 7 bases and 8 bases, with 11 bases remaining between them. There are 11 residues in the CDR3. The V gene's germline CDR1 is LNHDA and CDR2 SQIVND (reference sequence). CDR3 amino acids: CASTQGLGYTF. CDR3 sequence (DNA): TGTGCCAGTACCCAAGGCCTGGGCTACACCTTC. The full variable domain, in which reference TRBV19 and TRBJ1-2 provide the parts outside the CDR3, is DGGITQSPKYLFRKEGQNVTLSCEQNLNHDAMYWYRQDPGQGLRLIYYSQIVNDFQKGDIAEGYSVSREKKESFPLTVTSAQKNPTAFYLCASTQGLGYTFGSGTRLTVV.

This clonotype was observed a handful of times. The rearrangement links TRBV10-1 to TRBJ2-3, with unresolved D. This CDR3 is built from 18 residues. Deletions cut 6 bases from V and 2 bases from J, with 24 bases between. Germline V gives CDR1 WNHNN, CDR2 SYGVQD (reference sequence). Here the CDR3 reads CASRGIGHHQIYTDTQYF. The DNA for the CDR3 is TGCGCCAGCAGAGGGATAGGGCACCACCAAATATACACAGATACGCAGTATTTT.

This clonotype occurred a few times. The rearrangement uses TRBV2 and TRBJ1-5; no clear D gene. From germline, CDR1 is SNHLY and CDR2 FYNNEI. The CDR3 has 14 amino acids. Trimming removed 2 bases from V and 7 bases from J, with 12 bases in between. CDR3: CASSEHYGSQPQHF. The CDR3 region has the DNA TGTGCCAGCAGTGAACACTATGGGTCACAGCCCCAGCATTTT.

This clonotype was found many times. The chain has TRBV2 and TRBJ2-3, with D maybe TRBD1 (5 bases). The ends were cut back, 3 bases at V and 2 bases at J, with 12 bases in the middle. The CDR3 contains 15 residues. Germline V gene data show CDR1 as SNHLY and CDR2 as FYNNEI. Here the CDR3 DNA reads TGTGCCAGCAGTGAGTCCAGGGTGGACACAGATACGCAGTATTTT. Protein: CASSESRVDTDTQYF.

The rearrangement uses TRBV5-1 and TRBJ2-1; 11 bases match TRBD2. The V gene end was trimmed by 0 bases and the J gene end by 16 bases; junction bases not matched to a gene: 12. The CDR3 contains 15 residues. Germline-derived CDR1 and CDR2 are SGHRS and YFSETQ. The chain's CDR3 is CASSLAETSGKLLFF. The CDR3 DNA follows: TGCGCCAGCAGCTTGGCCGAGACTAGCGGGAAATTACTCTTCTTC. Full variable domain (missing parts from reference TRBV5-1 and TRBJ2-1): KAGVTQTPRYLIKTRGQQVTLSCSPISGHRSVSWYQQTPGQGLQFLFEYFSETQRNKGNFPGRFSGRQFSNSRSEMNVSTLELGDSALYLCASSLAETSGKLLFFGPGTRLTVL.

In this sample, this clonotype turned up a few times. The gene calls are TRBV19 and TRBJ2-1, with 10 bases identical to TRBD2. Germline assignment: CDR1 LNHDA and CDR2 SQIVND (reference sequence). V was clipped by 4 bases and J by 8 bases; unmatched bases: 8. The CDR3 has 15 amino acids. The CDR3 sequence is CASSTQREGRDEQFF. The CDR3 DNA is TGTGCCAGTAGTACCCAGCGGGAGGGCCGAGATGAGCAGTTCTTC.

This clonotype occurred a few times. The rearrangement uses TRBV6-1 and TRBJ2-1, with 8 bases aligning to TRBD2. This CDR3 region has 20 residues. The trim removed 0 bases at V and 3 bases at J, leaving 16 bases unmatched. The germline V gene has CDR1 MNHNS and CDR2 SASEGT. CDR3: CASSEATSGRLLLFYNEQFF. CDR3 sequence (DNA): TGTGCCAGCAGTGAAGCGACGAGCGGGAGACTCCTCCTGTTCTACAATGAGCAGTTCTTC.

At least ten counts were recorded for this clonotype. The V call is TRBV15, the J call TRBJ1-5, with D unresolved. CDR1 is LNHNV, CDR2 YYDKDF, per germline (reference sequence). V was cut by 2 bases and J by 2 bases, with 7 bases left in between. This CDR3 has 14 residues. CDR3 DNA: TGTGCCACCAGCAGACCCGAGGGCAATCAGCCCCAGCATTTT. Translation: CATSRPEGNQPQHF.

This chain uses TRBV18 with TRBJ2-2, with 8 bases identical to TRBD1. The germline gives CDR1 KGHSH, CDR2 LQKENI. The trim removed 3 bases at V and 0 bases at J, leaving 0 bases unmatched. CDR3 length equals 15 residues. The CDR3 here is CASSPGQANTGELFF. The DNA for the CDR3 is TGTGCCAGCTCACCGGGACAGGCGAACACCGGGGAGCTGTTTTTT.

This clonotype was counted between two and nine times. The rearrangement links TRBV19 to TRBJ1-1; D gene uncertain. V was trimmed by 8 bases and J by 0 bases, leaving 13 bases between them. This CDR3 comprises 14 residues. Germline CDR1 reads LNHDA; CDR2 reads SQIVND (reference sequence). CDR3 DNA: TGTGCCAGTGGACGGGGTTTAGTGAACACTGAAGCTTTCTTT. Encoded protein: CASGRGLVNTEAFF. Full variable domain (remainder filled in from reference TRBV19 and TRBJ1-1): DGGITQSPKYLFRKEGQNVTLSCEQNLNHDAMYWYRQDPGQGLRLIYYSQIVNDFQKGDIAEGYSVSREKKESFPLTVTSAQKNPTAFYLCASGRGLVNTEAFFGQGTRLTVV.

The chain employs TRBV6-6 and TRBJ1-1; D might be TRBD1 (6 bases). The germline V gene encodes CDR1 MNHNY and CDR2 SVGAGI (reference sequence). V was shortened by 5 bases and J by 3 bases, with 13 bases between the two germline ends. The CDR3 extends over 14 amino acids. The CDR3 spells CASSPTGFYTEAFF. The CDR3 region has the DNA TGTGCCAGCAGTCCCACAGGGTTCTACACTGAAGCTTTCTTT.

This clonotype was seen at least ten times. This chain uses TRBV10-3 with TRBJ2-7; D could derive from TRBD1 or TRBD2 (7 bases each). Germline V lookup: CDR1 ENHRY, CDR2 SYGVKD. CDR3 size: 16 residues. Trimming removed 2 bases at V and 3 bases at J, with 17 bases between. This CDR3 reads CAISEPRGGTSYEQYF. CDR3 nucleotides: TGTGCCATCAGTGAGCCCAGGGGGGGGACGAGCTACGAGCAGTACTTC.

This clonotype was detected many times. V and J are TRBV5-1 and TRBJ2-4; D gene unclear. The CDR3 is 15 amino acids. Trimming took off 0 bases at V and 2 bases at J, with 9 bases between the two ends. The germline V gene has CDR1 SGHRS and CDR2 YFSETQ. For the CDR3, the DNA is TGCGCCAGCAGCTTGGACAGTCCAACCAAAAACATTCAGTACTTC. Translating it yields CASSLDSPTKNIQYF.

This clonotype was recorded many times. This chain connects TRBV19 to TRBJ1-1, with D unclear. This CDR3 is 13 amino acids long. Germline V CDR1 and CDR2: LNHDA, SQIVND (reference sequence). V lost 4 bases and J 6 bases, leaving 12 bases between the germline ends. CDR3 nucleotides: TGTGCCAGTAGTACCTATCGGCATCCTGAAGCTTTCTTT. It translates to CASSTYRHPEAFF.

This clonotype showed up many times. The chain couples TRBV6-6 to TRBJ2-5, with a weak D call TRBD1 (5 bases). The CDR3 loop spans 14 amino acids. Trimming removed 2 bases at V and 6 bases at J, with 13 bases between. Germline V CDR1 and CDR2: MNHNY, SVGAGI (reference sequence). CDR3 in amino acids: CASSYGARTKTQYF. CDR3 bases: TGTGCCAGCAGTTACGGGGCCCGGACAAAGACCCAGTACTTC.

The DNA for the CDR3 is TGCAGTGCTAGTGACGGGGCCAGAAGCTCTGGGGCCAACGTCCTGACTTTC. Residues: CSASDGARSSGANVLTF. J is TRBJ2-6 and V is TRBV20-1, with D perhaps TRBD1 or TRBD2 (5 bases each). V was cut by 3 bases and J by 0 bases, with 15 bases left in between. The CDR3 runs to 17 residues. From germline, CDR1 is DFQATT and CDR2 SNEGSKA (reference sequence).

The rearrangement joins TRBV5-1 to TRBJ2-3, with D possibly being TRBD1 or TRBD2 (6 bases each). This CDR3 region has 16 residues. CDR1 is SGHRS and CDR2 is YFSETQ in the germline V gene. V was trimmed by 0 bases and J by 5 bases, leaving 16 bases between them. CDR3 DNA sequence: TGCGCCAGCAGCTTGGTTGGAGGGGGTGTTGGAGATACGCAGTATTTT. Translated, it gives CASSLVGGGVGDTQYF.

This clonotype showed up just a few times. This sequence may be a read error, since a much larger clone differs from it by one base. V and J are TRBV7-6 and TRBJ2-5; D tentatively reads TRBD1 or TRBD2 (5 bases each). The CDR3 has 16 amino acids. CDR1 is SGHVS and CDR2 is FNYEAQ in the germline V gene. The DNA of the CDR3 is TGTGCCAGCAGCCTCGGGACCTCCAGCGGCCAAGAGACCCAGTGCTTC. Residues: CASSLGTSSGQETQCF.

This clonotype was detected a few times. This rearrangement joins TRBV16 to TRBJ1-2, with 7 bases identical to TRBD1. Germline assignment: CDR1 KGHSY and CDR2 FQNENV. Losses at the gene ends were 4 bases for V and 4 bases for J; bases not matched to a gene: 3. The CDR3 is 13 residues long. CDR3 coding DNA: TGTGCCAGCAGCCTACAGGGGCGCTATGGCTACACCTTC. This codes for CASSLQGRYGYTF. The full variable domain, in which reference TRBV16 and TRBJ1-2 provide the parts outside the CDR3, is GEEVAQTPKHLVRGEGQKAKLYCAPIKGHSYVFWYQQVLKNEFKFLISFQNENVFDETGMPKERFSAKCLPNSPCSLEIQATKLEDSAVYFCASSLQGRYGYTFGSGTRLTVV.